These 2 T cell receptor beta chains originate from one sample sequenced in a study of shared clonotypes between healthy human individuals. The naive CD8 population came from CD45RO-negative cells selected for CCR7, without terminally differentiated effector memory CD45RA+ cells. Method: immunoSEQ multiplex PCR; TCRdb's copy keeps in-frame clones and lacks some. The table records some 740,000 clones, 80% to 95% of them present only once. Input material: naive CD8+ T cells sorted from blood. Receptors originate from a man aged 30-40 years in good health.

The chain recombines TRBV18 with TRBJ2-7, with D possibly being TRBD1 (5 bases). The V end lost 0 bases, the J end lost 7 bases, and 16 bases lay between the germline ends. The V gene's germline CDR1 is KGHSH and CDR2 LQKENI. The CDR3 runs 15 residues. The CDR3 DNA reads TGTGCCAGCTCACCACCGACGACAGCATCTCGGGAGCAGTACTTC. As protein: CASSPPTTASREQYF.

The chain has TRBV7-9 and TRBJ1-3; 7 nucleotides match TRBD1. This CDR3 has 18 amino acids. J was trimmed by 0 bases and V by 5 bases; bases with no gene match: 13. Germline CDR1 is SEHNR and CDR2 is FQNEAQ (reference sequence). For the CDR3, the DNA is TGTGCCAGCAGCCCAACAGCGTTGGGACAGCCCTCTGGAAACACCATATATTTT. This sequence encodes CASSPTALGQPSGNTIYF.